The rows below give T cell receptor beta chains drawn from one sample of a study of regulatory T cells in long-lasting Graves disease. Using its own MiXCR run on the multiplex PCR reads, TCRdb lists one record per CDR3 protein. The table shows 700,000 or so distinct CDR3 sequences, with around 32% occurring only once. Here the sequenced sample was peripheral blood mononuclear cells (PBMCs), taken when the disease was refractory, from a patient treated with antithyroid drugs. The receptors originated from a female donor with Graves disease. CDR3s include the opening cysteine and the closing phenylalanine or tryptophan. The order of the fields is J gene, clone size, D gene, V gene, CDR3 protein, CDR3 DNA. A D gene is named only where the DNA matches it firmly. Part of the rows lack a size; the others show once, few, many or a class for expanded clones.

J: TRBJ2-6; size: -; D: TRBD1; V: TRBV12-3/TRBV12-4; CDR3: CASTPGGQGGLFGANVLTF; DNA: TGTGCCAGCACCCCAGGGGGACAGGGGGGTCTTTTTGGGGCCAACGTCCTGACTTTC
J: TRBJ1-1; size: few; D: -; V: TRBV11-2; CDR3: CASSLDIRGTEAFF; DNA: TGTGCCAGCAGCTTAGATATCAGGGGAACTGAAGCTTTCTTT
J: TRBJ1-4; size: -; D: -; V: TRBV12-3/TRBV12-4; CDR3: CASSPGGVNEKLFF; DNA: TGTGCCAGCAGTCCGGGGGGGGTTAATGAAAAACTGTTTTTT
J: TRBJ1-1; size: -; D: -; V: TRBV5-1; CDR3: CASSLYGGGRGLAEAFF; DNA: TGCGCCAGCAGCTTGTACGGCGGGGGCAGGGGATTAGCTGAAGCTTTCTTT
J: TRBJ2-7; size: many; D: TRBD2; V: TRBV7-6; CDR3: CASSFSLAGGYEQYF; DNA: TGTGCCAGCAGCTTCTCTCTAGCGGGAGGGTACGAGCAGTACTTC
J: TRBJ1-5; size: -; D: -; V: TRBV10-2; CDR3: CASSEVGGLGNQPQHF; DNA: TGCGCCAGCAGTGAGGTGGGCGGCCTGGGCAATCAGCCCCAGCATTTT
J: TRBJ2-3; size: few; D: TRBD1; V: TRBV11-2; CDR3: CASSTRTGWQYF; DNA: TGTGCCAGCAGCACCCGGACAGGGTGGCAGTATTTT
J: TRBJ2-5; size: -; D: TRBD2; V: TRBV4-1; CDR3: CASSQDEREGHETQYF; DNA: TGCGCCAGCAGCCAAGACGAGCGGGAGGGCCACGAGACCCAGTACTTC
J: TRBJ1-2; size: many; D: -; V: TRBV25-1; CDR3: CASKGGLYGYTF; DNA: TGTGCCAGCAAAGGGGGGCTGTATGGCTACACCTTC
J: TRBJ1-1; size: -; D: -; V: TRBV7-9; CDR3: CASSLKRLGGRANTEAFF; DNA: TGTGCCAGCAGCTTGAAGCGGCTGGGGGGGCGGGCCAACACTGAAGCTTTCTTT
J: TRBJ2-1; size: many; D: -; V: TRBV28; CDR3: CASSTGLPNNEQFF; DNA: TGTGCCAGCAGCACGGGACTTCCTAACAATGAGCAGTTCTTC
J: TRBJ2-2; size: -; D: -; V: TRBV4-2; CDR3: CASSQDAVDGELFF; DNA: TGTGCCAGCAGCCAAGACGCCGTAGATGGGGAGCTGTTTTTT
J: TRBJ2-5; size: -; D: -; V: TRBV19; CDR3: CASSSHSRFGETQYF; DNA: TGTGCCAGTAGTAGCCACTCTAGGTTCGGAGAGACCCAGTACTTC
J: TRBJ1-6; size: few; D: -; V: TRBV28; CDR3: CASSLDPGRGPLHF; DNA: TGTGCCAGCAGCCTCGATCCGGGACGAGGGCCCCTCCACTTT
J: TRBJ1-4; size: few; D: TRBD1; V: TRBV12-3/TRBV12-4; CDR3: CASRRTGYEKLFF; DNA: TGTGCCAGCAGAAGGACAGGGTATGAAAAACTGTTTTTT
J: TRBJ2-5; size: few; D: -; V: TRBV30; CDR3: CAWSPSDKETQYF; DNA: TGTGCCTGGTCTCCCAGCGATAAAGAGACCCAGTACTTC
J: TRBJ1-1; size: few; D: -; V: TRBV4-1; CDR3: CASSQATVNTEAFF; DNA: TGCGCCAGCAGCCAAGCGACAGTGAACACTGAAGCTTTCTTT
J: TRBJ2-5; size: -; D: TRBD2; V: TRBV3-1; CDR3: CASSQAGTSGLQETQYF; DNA: TGTGCCAGCAGCCAGGCCGGGACTAGCGGCCTCCAAGAGACCCAGTACTTC
J: TRBJ1-1; size: many; D: -; V: TRBV11-2; CDR3: CASSSFRGGPEAFF; DNA: TGTGCCAGCAGCTCCTTTAGGGGAGGGCCTGAAGCTTTCTTT
J: TRBJ2-2; size: many; D: TRBD1; V: TRBV6-1; CDR3: CASSPLGTGDTGELFF; DNA: TGTGCCAGCAGCCCCCTCGGGACAGGAGACACCGGGGAGCTGTTTTTT
J: TRBJ2-2; size: -; D: TRBD1; V: TRBV4-1; CDR3: CASSPGTGGGELFF; DNA: TGCGCCAGCAGCCCCGGGACAGGGGGGGGGGAGCTGTTTTTT
J: TRBJ1-1; size: -; D: -; V: TRBV20-1; CDR3: CSARDYGREGTEAFF; DNA: TGCAGTGCTAGAGATTATGGCAGGGAGGGCACTGAAGCTTTCTTT
J: TRBJ2-3; size: few; D: TRBD2; V: TRBV12-3/TRBV12-4; CDR3: CASSFGAGGRSDTQYF; DNA: TGTGCCAGCAGTTTCGGGGCGGGAGGCCGGTCGGATACGCAGTATTTT
J: TRBJ2-7; size: -; D: TRBD2; V: TRBV12-3/TRBV12-4; CDR3: CASSSKLAGYEQYF; DNA: TGTGCCAGCAGTTCAAAACTAGCGGGTTACGAGCAGTACTTC
J: TRBJ2-2; size: few; D: TRBD2; V: TRBV20-1; CDR3: CSVPPLAGGPTGELFF; DNA: TGCAGTGTACCACCGCTAGCGGGAGGGCCCACCGGGGAGCTGTTTTTT
J: TRBJ1-2; size: -; D: -; V: TRBV10-1; CDR3: CAFTIGEGPYGYTF; DNA: TGCGCCTTTACCATAGGGGAGGGCCCCTATGGCTACACCTTC
J: TRBJ2-7; size: few; D: -; V: TRBV28; CDR3: CASRTYGPNSDEQYF; DNA: TGTGCCAGCAGAACTTACGGGCCAAACAGCGACGAGCAGTACTTC
J: TRBJ1-1; size: many; D: TRBD1; V: TRBV6-5; CDR3: CASSYSTGTGGSSNTEAFF; DNA: TGTGCCAGCAGTTACTCGACAGGGACAGGGGGCTCTTCGAACACTGAAGCTTTCTTT
J: TRBJ1-5; size: -; D: -; V: TRBV6-2/TRBV6-3; CDR3: CASSPLRFNQPQHF; DNA: TGTGCCAGCAGCCCCCTCCGGTTCAATCAGCCCCAGCATTTT
J: TRBJ2-5; size: -; D: TRBD2; V: TRBV2; CDR3: CASSLLAGGPVQTQYF; DNA: TGTGCCAGCAGCTTGTTAGCGGGAGGGCCGGTTCAGACCCAGTACTTC
J: TRBJ1-3; size: -; D: -; V: TRBV28; CDR3: CASIAPGNTIYF; DNA: TGTGCCAGCATTGCCCCTGGAAACACCATATATTTT
J: TRBJ1-5; size: -; D: -; V: TRBV2; CDR3: CASRGPARGQNQPQHF; DNA: TGTGCCAGCAGGGGACCCGCTCGGGGGCAAAATCAGCCCCAGCATTTT
J: TRBJ1-2; size: -; D: -; V: TRBV15; CDR3: CATSREYPGGYGYTF; DNA: TGTGCCACCAGCAGAGAATATCCGGGCGGCTATGGCTACACCTTC
J: TRBJ1-4; size: few; D: -; V: TRBV7-2; CDR3: CASSFEGTSNEKLFF; DNA: TGTGCCAGCAGCTTTGAGGGGACGTCTAATGAAAAACTGTTTTTT
J: TRBJ1-6; size: -; D: -; V: TRBV6-5; CDR3: CASSYRGLGSPLHF; DNA: TGTGCCAGCAGTTACAGGGGTTTAGGTTCACCCCTCCACTTT
J: TRBJ1-5; size: few; D: -; V: TRBV7-3; CDR3: CASSPTSGRNQPQHF; DNA: TGTGCCAGCAGCCCCACGTCGGGACGCAATCAGCCCCAGCATTTT
J: TRBJ1-2; size: -; D: -; V: TRBV27; CDR3: CASSLGRGYYGYTF; DNA: TGTGCCAGCAGTTTAGGAAGGGGCTACTATGGCTACACCTTC
J: TRBJ1-5; size: -; D: -; V: TRBV3-1; CDR3: CASSTGTNQPQHF; DNA: TGTGCCAGCTCGACCGGGACAAATCAGCCCCAGCATTTT
J: TRBJ2-7; size: -; D: TRBD1; V: TRBV7-3; CDR3: CASSSGTGVDGQYF; DNA: TGTGCCAGCAGCTCCGGGACAGGGGTGGACGGGCAGTACTTC
J: TRBJ1-5; size: -; D: -; V: TRBV18; CDR3: CASSTASNQPQHF; DNA: TGTGCCAGCTCGACAGCTAGCAATCAGCCCCAGCATTTT
J: TRBJ2-1; size: -; D: -; V: TRBV25-1; CDR3: CASSERYEQFF; DNA: TGTGCCAGCAGTGAGCGGTATGAGCAGTTCTTC
J: TRBJ1-2; size: few; D: -; V: TRBV20-1; CDR3: CSAPLPGNLNYGYTF; DNA: TGCAGTGCCCCCTTGCCGGGGAACCTTAACTATGGCTACACCTTC
J: TRBJ1-6; size: -; D: -; V: TRBV14; CDR3: CASSQDSTGWNSPLHF; DNA: TGTGCCAGCAGCCAAGACTCCACAGGCTGGAATTCACCCCTCCACTTT
J: TRBJ2-2; size: -; D: TRBD2; V: TRBV11-3; CDR3: CASSQGLATNTGELFF; DNA: TGTGCCAGCAGCCAAGGACTAGCGACGAACACCGGGGAGCTGTTTTTT
J: TRBJ2-3; size: few; D: -; V: TRBV11-2; CDR3: CASSFDTDTQYF; DNA: TGTGCCAGCAGCTTCGACACAGATACGCAGTATTTT
J: TRBJ2-7; size: -; D: -; V: TRBV5-1; CDR3: CASSLSPGRTYEQYF; DNA: TGCGCCAGCAGCTTAAGTCCAGGCCGGACCTACGAGCAGTACTTC